The 10 T cell receptor beta chains below come from one sample, sequenced in a study of identical twins. In TCRdb, the 5' RACE reads were re-called with MiXCR into one record per CDR3 protein. This sample has about 250,000 distinct CDR3 sequences, with over 12% found just once. Sequencing was done on a sample of memory (CD45RO+) T cells sorted from blood. Receptors originate from a woman under 30 in good health.

This clonotype has a count of ten or more. The CDR3 nucleotides are TGTGCAAGTCGCTCCTCTTTGGGACAGCCTGGGAACACTGAAGCTTTCTTT. The encoded protein is CASRSSLGQPGNTEAFF. The chain combines TRBV12-2 with TRBJ1-1; the listed D gene, TRBD1, was not tested against the DNA. TRBV12-2 is designated a pseudogene. The CDR3 contains 17 residues.

This clonotype was counted at least ten times. This rearrangement joins TRBV6-5 to TRBJ2-1; possible D gene TRBD1, 5 bases. V lost 1 base, J lost 0 bases, and 10 bases lay in between. Per the germline V gene, CDR1 is MNHEY and CDR2 is SVGAGI. CDR3 length: 16 amino acids. The CDR3 reads CASSYFGDSSYNEQFF. In DNA form, the CDR3 reads TGTGCCAGCAGTTACTTCGGTGACAGCTCCTACAATGAGCAGTTCTTC.

V usage is TRBV20-1 and J usage is TRBJ2-4; D is perhaps TRBD1 (5 bases). Germline assignment: CDR1 DFQATT and CDR2 SNEGSKA (reference sequence). V lost 0 bases and J 0 bases, leaving 12 bases between the germline ends. This CDR3 contains 16 residues. CDR3 sequence reads: CSARDTGRLAKNIQYF. For the CDR3, the DNA is TGCAGTGCTAGAGATACAGGTAGACTAGCCAAAAACATTCAGTACTTC.

In its sample, this clonotype was seen a few times. V gene TRBV4-3 combines with J gene TRBJ1-1; 8 nucleotides match TRBD1. This CDR3 has 15 amino acids. J was trimmed by 1 base and V by 4 bases; bases with no gene match: 5. Germline-derived CDR1 and CDR2 are LGHNA and YSLEER. The CDR3 is CASSRGGQANTEAFF. CDR3 coding DNA: TGCGCCAGCAGCCGAGGGGGACAGGCGAACACTGAAGCTTTCTTT.

This clonotype was observed a few times. This chain uses TRBV20-1 with TRBJ1-1, with no clear D. V lost 4 bases and J lost 0, with 6 bases in between. CDR3 length equals 12 residues. Germline CDR1 reads DFQATT; CDR2 reads SNEGSKA (reference sequence). This CDR3 is CSANSMNTEAFF. CDR3 nucleotides: TGCAGTGCTAACAGCATGAACACTGAAGCTTTCTTT.

In its sample, this clonotype was seen a few times. The rearrangement uses TRBV5-1 and TRBJ2-4, with TRBD1 matching 10 bases. From germline, CDR1 is SGHRS and CDR2 YFSETQ. This CDR3 spans 16 amino acids. V was pared by 0 bases and J by 8 bases, with 8 bases of the junction left unmatched. CDR3 DNA: TGCGCCAGCAGCTTGGGGACGGGACAGGGGAACTACATTCAGTACTTC. Protein sequence: CASSLGTGQGNYIQYF.

The chain employs TRBV20-1 and TRBJ2-2; D is unresolved. Per the germline V gene, CDR1 is DFQATT and CDR2 is SNEGSKA (reference sequence). This CDR3 is built from 15 residues. Trimming cost V 6 bases and J 2 bases, with 16 bases left between them. CDR3 sequence reads: CSAAFSGGNTGELFF. CDR3 in DNA: TGCAGTGCCGCCTTTAGTGGCGGAAACACCGGGGAGCTGTTTTTT.

The chain carries TRBV7-2 and TRBJ2-7; D is possibly TRBD2 (6 bases). V lost 5 bases and J 6 bases, leaving 14 bases between the germline ends. Per germline, CDR1 SGHTA and CDR2 FQGNSA. The CDR3 is 13 residues long. The CDR3 protein is CASSRGFQGEQYF. The CDR3 region has the DNA TGTGCCAGCAGCCGGGGGTTCCAGGGCGAGCAGTACTTC.

The genes are TRBV3-1 and TRBJ2-7, with TRBD2 matching over 8 bases. V was pared by 10 bases and J by 4 bases, with 6 bases of the junction left unmatched. The CDR3 covers 12 residues. Germline assignment: CDR1 LGHDT and CDR2 YNNKEL (reference sequence). The CDR3 DNA follows: TGTGCCACACGACGGGGGGGGTACGAGCAGTACTTC. This encodes CATRRGGYEQYF.

This clonotype was counted ten times or more. This chain links TRBV4-2 with TRBJ2-7; 7 positions match TRBD2. Trimming took 0 bases from V and 2 from J; bases not matched to a gene: 4. This CDR3 has 15 amino acids. Germline CDR1 is LGHNA and CDR2 is YNFKEQ. CDR3 nucleotides: TGTGCCAGCAGCCAAGATCCTACTAGCGCCTACGAGCAGTACTTC. This encodes CASSQDPTSAYEQYF.